Sequencing of this TCR beta chain was carried out in a study of Ad26.COV2.S vaccination and SARS-CoV-2 variants. Regarding the study as a whole: Overall T cell responses may have been underestimated by the analyses of TCR breadth and depth.

Treatment here: around 19 received Ad26.COV2.S at low or high dose, single or two shots; a few received placebo; per-sample allocation not given. Day 63 following the first vaccine or placebo injection was when the samples were taken. This clone was observed once. As yet, its antigen is unknown. This table comes from immunoSEQ multiplex PCR, and its TCRdb copy is limited to in-frame clones, with some not included. This sample has some 370,000 clones; 80% to 90% occur once, and the top ten carry more than 7%. This CDR3 has 13 residues. Germline loops: CDR1 SGHDT, CDR2 YYEEEE. V gave up 4 bases and J gave up 2 bases, with 10 bases separating them.

This sequence originates from a person between 18 and 65 years old who received the Ad26.COV2.S COVID-19 vaccine or a placebo. The chain couples TRBV5-6 to TRBJ2-7; maybe TRBD1 (5 bases). The sample was peripheral blood, taken in a trial of Ad26.COV2.S vaccine versus placebo. In DNA form, the CDR3 reads TGTGCCAGCAGCCGACGACAGACCTACGAGCAGTACTTC. This gives the protein CASSRRQTYEQYF.